These T cell receptor beta chains were read from a single sample in a study of T cell responses to AZD1222 COVID-19 vaccine. Libraries were prepared by immunoSEQ multiplex PCR; TCRdb keeps only in-frame clonotypes and omits some of them. The sample carries 150,000 to 200,000 clones, 75% to 90% recorded once. The specimen comprised peripheral blood, sampled on day 0 of AZD1222 vaccination. These receptors were collected from an adult in good health. The CDR3 runs from the conserved cysteine through the conserved F or W. Part of the rows lack a size; the others show once, few, many or a class for expanded clones.

clone_size | j_call | v_call | cdr3_aa
once | TRBJ1-5 | TRBV7-2 | CASSPGQHGNQPQHF
NA | TRBJ1-2 | TRBV24-1 | CATSDRGGPYGYTF
once | TRBJ1-3 | TRBV5-8 | CASSFRGPGNTIYF
NA | TRBJ2-7 | TRBV6-2/TRBV6-3 | CASSYVGRDRISYEQYF
NA | TRBJ1-4 | TRBV30 | CAWDPAGEKLFF
NA | TRBJ2-7 | TRBV27 | CASWDRGHEQYF
few | TRBJ2-7 | TRBV18 | CASSQGGYEQYF
NA | TRBJ2-2 | TRBV2 | CASSVDRGRGGELFF
NA | TRBJ1-3 | TRBV7-6 | CASSPDRDRSSGNTIYF
NA | TRBJ2-5 | TRBV29-1 | CSVEDRTRRDQETQYF
NA | TRBJ1-1 | TRBV5-4 | CASTQDRGLQAFF
NA | TRBJ1-2 | TRBV10-2 | CASSDRLNYGYTF
once | TRBJ1-1 | TRBV7-8 | CASSTKRWASGGTEAFF
few | TRBJ2-7 | TRBV7-9 | CASSLGQGATYEQYF